The 29 T cell receptor beta chains below all came from one sample that was sequenced in a study of blood T cell repertoires in COVID-19. This table comes from immunoSEQ multiplex PCR, and its TCRdb copy is limited to in-frame clones, with some not included. The sample holds over 75,000 clones, around four fifths seen once. Input material: peripheral blood. The receptors originated from a human donor in a cohort sampled during active COVID-19.

This clone was observed once. The J gene is TRBJ2-1, the V gene TRBV7-6; 13 positions agree with TRBD2. The trim removed 5 bases at V and 7 bases at J, leaving 8 bases unmatched. Germline V lookup: CDR1 SGHVS, CDR2 FNYEAQ. The CDR3 is made up of 16 amino acids. CDR3 amino acids: CASSTRTSGSKNEQFF. CDR3 DNA sequence: TGTGCCAGCAGCACCCGGACTAGCGGGAGTAAGAATGAGCAGTTCTTC. Complete variable domain (other parts from reference TRBV7-6 and TRBJ2-1): GAGVSQSPRYKVTKRGQDVALRCDPISGHVSLYWYRQALGQGPEFLTYFNYEAQQDKSGLPNDRFSAERPEGSISTLTIQRTEQRDSAMYRCASSTRTSGSKNEQFFGPGTRLTVL.

The J gene is TRBJ2-3, the V gene TRBV3-1 (or the pseudogene TRBV3-2), with 9 bases aligning to TRBD1. J gave up 11 bases and V 4 bases, and 4 bases lay outside the gene matches. The CDR3 is 12 amino acids. The germline gives CDR1 LGHDT, CDR2 YNNKEL (reference sequence). In DNA form, the CDR3 reads TGTGCCAGCAGCCGGGAGACAGGGGGGCAGTATTTT. It translates to CASSRETGGQYF.

This clone has a handful of counts. The chain carries TRBV7-9 and TRBJ1-2; no reliable D call. CDR3 length equals 14 residues. V was pared by 5 bases and J by 3 bases, with 13 bases between. The germline CDR1 and CDR2 sequences are SEHNR and FQNEAQ (reference sequence). The CDR3, as DNA: TGTGCCAGCAGCCGAGCTATTGTAGACTATGGCTACACCTTC. The encoded protein is CASSRAIVDYGYTF. The full variable domain, rest sourced from reference TRBV7-9 and TRBJ1-2, is DTGVSQNPRHKITKRGQNVTFRCDPISEHNRLYWYRQTLGQGPEFLTYFQNEAQLEKSRLLSDRFSAERPKGSFSTLEIQRTEQGDSAMYLCASSRAIVDYGYTFGSGTRLTVV.

The chain recombines TRBV6-1 with TRBJ2-5; D is undetermined. The V end lost 0 bases, the J end lost 1 base, and 6 bases lay between the germline ends. The CDR3 runs 14 residues. From germline, CDR1 is MNHNS and CDR2 SASEGT. The CDR3 is CASSEAQIQETQYF. In DNA form, the CDR3 reads TGTGCCAGCAGTGAAGCCCAGATCCAAGAGACCCAGTACTTC.

The chain couples TRBV19 to TRBJ2-1; TRBD2 agrees at 10 bases. CDR1 and CDR2 (germline): LNHDA, SQIVND (reference sequence). With 6 bases clipped from V and 4 bases from J, the junction kept 12 bases outside the gene matches. CDR3 size: 17 residues. The chain's CDR3 is CASSSLAGGKIYNEQFF. CDR3 coding DNA: TGTGCCAGTAGCTCGTTAGCGGGAGGAAAAATATACAATGAGCAGTTCTTC.

The gene calls are TRBV27 and TRBJ2-1; D might be TRBD1 (5 bases). The germline V gene has CDR1 MNHEY and CDR2 SMNVEV (reference sequence). V lost 6 bases, J lost 0 bases, and 15 bases lay in between. The CDR3 consists of 16 residues. Here the CDR3 DNA reads TGTGCCAGCAGGGATATTAGGGGTAGCTCCTACAATGAGCAGTTCTTC. Its protein is CASRDIRGSSYNEQFF.

This chain links TRBV5-1 with TRBJ2-5; 14 nucleotides align to TRBD2. The CDR3 is 15 amino acids. Per germline, CDR1 SGHRS and CDR2 YFSETQ. Trimming removed 4 bases from V and 5 bases from J; junction bases left unmatched: 4. In DNA, the CDR3 is TGCGCCAGCAGCAAGGGACTAGCGGGAGTGGAGACCCAGTACTTC. It encodes CASSKGLAGVETQYF.

This clone was seen only a few times. The J gene is TRBJ2-7, the V gene TRBV7-9; the match to TRBD1 covers 7 bases. Losses at the gene ends were 5 bases for V and 0 bases for J; bases not matched to a gene: 7. Germline CDR1 SEHNR, CDR2 FQNEAQ (reference sequence). The CDR3 contains 15 residues. In DNA, the CDR3 is TGTGCCAGCAGCCCGACAGGGCCGAGCTCCTACGAGCAGTACTTC. Encoded protein: CASSPTGPSSYEQYF.

This clone was seen at least ten times. V usage is TRBV28 and J usage is TRBJ2-3, with D uncertain. Trimming took off 5 bases at V and 6 bases at J, with 9 bases between the two ends. CDR3 length equals 12 residues. CDR1 MDHEN and CDR2 SYDVKM come from the germline V gene. CDR3 in amino acids: CASSLPGDTQYF. Written as DNA, the CDR3 is TGTGCCAGCAGTCTCCCCGGGGATACGCAGTATTTT. The full variable domain, rest sourced from reference TRBV28 and TRBJ2-3, is DVKVTQSSRYLVKRTGEKVFLECVQDMDHENMFWYRQDPGLGLRLIYFSYDVKMKEKGDIPEGYSVSREKKERFSLILESASTNQTSMYLCASSLPGDTQYFGPGTRLTVL.

This clone was seen more than once but under ten times. This chain links TRBV7-2 with TRBJ1-1; 7 bases fit TRBD1. V lost 3 bases and J lost 7; bases outside the gene matches: 14. Germline values: CDR1 SGHTA, CDR2 FQGNSA. The CDR3 spans 16 residues. The CDR3 spells CASSFDIRGGGSEAFF. The CDR3 DNA reads as TGTGCCAGCAGCTTCGACATCCGAGGGGGCGGAAGTGAAGCTTTCTTT.

The V and J genes are TRBV3-1 (or the pseudogene TRBV3-2) and TRBJ1-2; D may be TRBD1 (6 bases). Germline loops: CDR1 LGHDT, CDR2 YNNKEL (reference sequence). The CDR3 is 14 residues long. V was pared by 6 bases and J by 5 bases, with 16 bases between. CDR3 protein: CASSPGTTTYGYTF. CDR3 coding DNA: TGTGCCAGCAGTCCCGGGACAACAACATATGGCTACACCTTC.

CDR3 in DNA: TGTGCCATCACCCCGGGACAGGGACTAAACGAGCAGTACTTC. This codes for CAITPGQGLNEQYF. The V and J genes are TRBV10-3 and TRBJ2-7, with 9 bases aligning to TRBD1. J gave up 5 bases and V 7 bases, and 9 bases lay outside the gene matches. This CDR3 is 14 amino acids long. Germline V CDR1 and CDR2: ENHRY, SYGVKD.

This clone was counted at least ten times. J is TRBJ1-2 and V is TRBV29-1, with 8 positions matching TRBD1. The V gene's germline CDR1 is SQVTM and CDR2 ANQGSEA. V trimming: 6 bases; J trimming: 4 bases; junction bases outside the gene matches: 7. The CDR3 is 13 amino acids. CDR3 DNA: TGCAGCGTAACCCCAGGGGGCGGCTATGGCTACACCTTC. The encoded protein is CSVTPGGGYGYTF.

The chain carries TRBV28 and TRBJ1-6; a weak D match, TRBD1 (5 bases). This CDR3 contains 15 residues. V was clipped by 4 bases and J by 5 bases, with 12 bases between them. CDR1 is MDHEN and CDR2 is SYDVKM in the germline V gene. The CDR3 DNA sequence: TGTGCCAGCAGTTACGGTCCAGGGAATAATTCACCCCTCCACTTT. Amino acid sequence: CASSYGPGNNSPLHF.

This chain links TRBV7-7 with TRBJ2-3, with TRBD2 matching over 9 bases. J lost 2 bases, V lost 3 bases, and 3 bases had no gene match. CDR1 is SSHAT and CDR2 is FNYEAQ in the germline V gene (reference sequence). This CDR3 is built from 15 residues. The CDR3: CASSFSSGNTDTQYF. The CDR3 nucleotides read TGTGCCAGCAGCTTTTCTAGCGGGAACACAGATACGCAGTATTTT.

This rearrangement joins TRBV2 to TRBJ2-2, with 8 nucleotides matching TRBD2. Germline loops: CDR1 SNHLY, CDR2 FYNNEI. Germline trimming cut 4 bases from V and 6 bases from J; bases unmatched to any gene: 7. This CDR3 contains 15 residues. Here the CDR3 reads CASSGGGLLSGELFF. CDR3 DNA: TGTGCCAGCAGTGGCGGGGGGCTCCTCTCCGGGGAGCTGTTTTTT.

In DNA form, the CDR3 reads TGTGCCAGCAGTGCTCCGGGGCCATGGGGGCACGAGCAGTACTTC. This translates into CASSAPGPWGHEQYF. The V and J genes are TRBV2 and TRBJ2-7; TRBD1 is a possible D gene (6 bases). This CDR3 comprises 15 residues. Germline CDR1 SNHLY, CDR2 FYNNEI. V was trimmed by 4 bases and J by 5 bases, leaving 18 bases between them.

The V gene is TRBV6-1, the J gene TRBJ2-7, with 7 bases fitting TRBD1. The CDR3 contains 16 residues. V shed 3 bases and J 6 bases; nucleotides not matched to a gene: 14. Germline V gives CDR1 MNHNS, CDR2 SASEGT. DNA for the CDR3: TGTGCCAGCAGTGACAGCTTACAGGGGAAGGGGGTCGAGCAGTACTTC. It encodes CASSDSLQGKGVEQYF.

The CDR3 nucleotides read TGTGCCAGCAGCTTGGCCGCAGGGACTGGAAACACCATATATTTT. Translated, it gives CASSLAAGTGNTIYF. The chain employs TRBV5-6 and TRBJ1-3; weak D call: TRBD1 (5 bases). V was pared by 0 bases and J by 2 bases, with 9 bases between. CDR3 length: 15 residues. Germline CDR1 is SGHDT and CDR2 is YYEEEE.

V gene TRBV10-3 combines with J gene TRBJ2-1, with TRBD2 matching over 11 bases. The CDR3 has 16 amino acids. The germline V gene encodes CDR1 ENHRY and CDR2 SYGVKD. Unmatched junction bases numbered 9, after V lost 5 bases and J lost 6 bases. The CDR3 reads CAISRIAGGGGNEQFF. CDR3 bases: TGTGCCATCAGTCGCATAGCGGGAGGGGGGGGCAATGAGCAGTTCTTC.

The sample holds one count of this clone. This chain uses TRBV5-1 with TRBJ1-2, with D uncertain. V dropped 4 bases and J dropped 2 bases, with 12 bases sitting between them. From germline, CDR1 is SGHRS and CDR2 YFSETQ. The CDR3 has 14 residues. Here the CDR3 DNA reads TGCGCCAGCAGCGTAACGGGTTCAAACTATGGCTACACCTTC. This sequence encodes CASSVTGSNYGYTF.

The CDR3 reads CASSFSGNSYEQYF. Here the CDR3 DNA reads TGTGCCAGCAGCTTCTCAGGAAACTCCTACGAGCAGTACTTC. This chain joins TRBV7-9 and TRBJ2-7; no clear D. Germline V gene sequence: CDR1 SEHNR, CDR2 FQNEAQ (reference sequence). V gave up 3 bases and J gave up 0 bases, with 9 bases separating them. The CDR3 spans 14 residues. Full variable domain (missing parts from reference TRBV7-9 and TRBJ2-7): DTGVSQNPRHKITKRGQNVTFRCDPISEHNRLYWYRQTLGQGPEFLTYFQNEAQLEKSRLLSDRFSAERPKGSFSTLEIQRTEQGDSAMYLCASSFSGNSYEQYFGPGTRLTVT.

V and J are TRBV3-1 (or the pseudogene TRBV3-2) and TRBJ2-1, with 9 bases matching TRBD2. V shed 5 bases, J shed 16 bases, and the junction held 12 bases outside the gene matches. From germline, CDR1 is LGHDT and CDR2 YNNKEL (reference sequence). The CDR3 consists of 13 residues. In nucleotides, the CDR3 is TGTGCCAGCAGCTTGACCCCGCGGGAGGGGTTATTCTTC. Amino acids: CASSLTPREGLFF.

CDR3 residues: CASSTQDRGRAGYTF. The CDR3 DNA is TGTGCCAGCAGCACCCAGGACAGGGGTAGAGCTGGCTACACCTTC. The rearrangement links TRBV9 to TRBJ1-2, with 9 nucleotides matching TRBD1. V lost 4 bases to trimming and J lost 7 bases; unmatched junction nucleotides: 11. Looked up from germline, CDR1 is SGDLS and CDR2 is YYNGEE. This CDR3 has 15 amino acids.

The count of this clone is one. The chain employs TRBV4-1 and TRBJ1-5; TRBD1 matches at 7 bases. Germline assignment: CDR1 MGHRA and CDR2 YSYEKL. The CDR3 is 13 residues long. J gave up 8 bases and V 2 bases, and 3 bases lay outside the gene matches. The CDR3 region has the DNA TGCGCCAGCAGCCAACTCCAGGGGGAGCCCCAGCATTTT. Amino acids: CASSQLQGEPQHF.

The genes are TRBV28 and TRBJ2-4, with a possible D match to TRBD1 (5 bases). The V gene's germline CDR1 is MDHEN and CDR2 SYDVKM. V was cut by 3 bases and J by 10 bases, with 16 bases left in between. This CDR3 region has 14 residues. In nucleotides, the CDR3 is TGTGCCAGCAGTTTGGCAAGGGGATGGGAAATTCAGTACTTC. Translation gives CASSLARGWEIQYF.

The chain is built from TRBV2 and TRBJ1-2; D unclear. This CDR3 comprises 15 residues. V lost 7 bases, J lost 3 bases, and 18 bases lay in between. In germline, CDR1 is SNHLY, CDR2 FYNNEI. The CDR3 is CASTLGGQIYYGYTF. For the CDR3, the DNA is TGTGCCAGCACCCTGGGTGGGCAGATCTACTATGGCTACACCTTC.

The chain has TRBV28 and TRBJ2-7; 14 nucleotides match TRBD2. J gave up 9 bases and V 5 bases, and 6 bases lay outside the gene matches. Per the germline V gene, CDR1 is MDHEN and CDR2 is SYDVKM. The CDR3 runs 14 residues. CDR3 sequence: CASSAATSGRVQYF. CDR3 in DNA: TGTGCCAGCAGTGCCGCGACTAGCGGGAGGGTGCAGTACTTC.

This clone was found once. The chain has TRBV12-3 or TRBV12-4 and TRBJ1-2, with 7 bases matching TRBD1. The length of the CDR3 is 13 residues. The junction had 1 base not matched to a gene; V was cut back by 1 base and J by 5 bases. CDR3: CASSLGQGYGYTF. CDR3 nucleotides: TGTGCCAGCAGTTTAGGACAGGGTTATGGCTACACCTTC.